The 15 T cell receptor beta chains below come from one sample, sequenced in a study of long-term antiretroviral therapy in people with HIV. It was version v3.0 of the immunoSEQ assay that was run at survey level. Generated by immunoSEQ multiplex PCR, the TCRdb table keeps only in-frame clones and is missing some. The profile shows 25,000 to 30,000 clones, around 92% of them singletons. This specimen consisted of unsorted PBMCs, obtained about 7.2 years after starting antiretroviral therapy. Receptors were obtained from a man aged 45-60 years with HIV.

The rearrangement joins TRBV5-1 to TRBJ2-1; 7 positions match TRBD1. V shed 7 bases, J shed 6 bases, and the junction held 10 bases outside the gene matches. Germline CDR1 and CDR2: SGHRS and YFSETQ. This CDR3 is 14 amino acids long. CDR3 DNA: TGCGCCAGCGCCCCTATGACAGGGAGCAATGAGCAGTTCTTC. Protein product: CASAPMTGSNEQFF. Combining the CDR3 with reference TRBV5-1 and TRBJ2-1 gives the whole variable domain KAGVTQTPRYLIKTRGQQVTLSCSPISGHRSVSWYQQTPGQGLQFLFEYFSETQRNKGNFPGRFSGRQFSNSRSEMNVSTLELGDSALYLCASAPMTGSNEQFFGPGTRLTVL.

V and J are TRBV18 and TRBJ2-7, with 8 bases matching TRBD1. Losses at the gene ends were 0 bases for V and 3 bases for J; bases not matched to a gene: 10. The germline CDR1 and CDR2 sequences are KGHSH and LQKENI. The CDR3 runs 17 residues. The CDR3: CASSPPVYETGGYEQYF. Here the CDR3 DNA reads TGTGCCAGCTCACCACCGGTTTACGAAACAGGGGGCTACGAGCAGTACTTC.

This chain joins TRBV6-1 and TRBJ2-7; 8 bases line up with TRBD2. From germline, CDR1 is MNHNS and CDR2 SASEGT. V trimming: 2 bases; J trimming: 5 bases; junction bases outside the gene matches: 8. This CDR3 spans 15 amino acids. Here the CDR3 reads CASSERRGAGNEQYF. Written as DNA, the CDR3 is TGTGCCAGCAGTGAAAGGCGGGGGGCCGGGAACGAGCAGTACTTC.

This clone has a single count. The V call is TRBV7-6, the J call TRBJ2-7, with TRBD2 matching 8 bases. This CDR3 comprises 14 residues. Germline-derived CDR1 and CDR2 are SGHVS and FNYEAQ. V lost 5 bases to trimming and J lost 1 base; unmatched junction nucleotides: 4. CDR3 protein: CASSPVAGSYEQYF. For the CDR3, the DNA is TGTGCCAGCAGCCCCGTAGCGGGGTCCTACGAGCAGTACTTC.

J is TRBJ2-3 and V is TRBV7-2; tentative D call: TRBD2 (5 bases). From germline, CDR1 is SGHTA and CDR2 FQGNSA. Between the trimmed V and J ends, which lost 2 bases and 2 bases, there was a span of 11 bases. The CDR3 totals 15 residues. CDR3 in DNA: TGTGCCAGCAGCTTAAATGGGAGACACACAGATACGCAGTATTTT. This codes for CASSLNGRHTDTQYF.

This chain joins TRBV7-9 and TRBJ2-7, with a possible D match to TRBD2 (6 bases). V lost 1 base to trimming and J lost 2 bases, with 12 bases between them. Germline loops: CDR1 SEHNR, CDR2 FQNEAQ (reference sequence). This CDR3 contains 15 residues. The CDR3 is CASSLEEGRTYEQYF. CDR3 DNA: TGTGCCAGCAGCTTAGAGGAGGGTCGGACCTACGAGCAGTACTTC.

This chain uses TRBV7-9 with TRBJ2-7, with 11 bases lining up with TRBD2. Germline V gene sequence: CDR1 SEHNR, CDR2 FQNEAQ (reference sequence). The CDR3 contains 14 residues. Trimming at V came to 3 bases and at J to 5 bases, leaving 3 bases not matched to a gene. The CDR3 protein is CASSLTSGDNEQYF. As DNA, the CDR3 is TGTGCCAGCAGCTTGACTAGCGGGGATAACGAGCAGTACTTC.

The genes are TRBV6-6 and TRBJ1-5; D is unclear. Between the trimmed V and J ends, which lost 2 bases and 1 base, there was a span of 6 bases. The CDR3 length is 14 residues. CDR1 is MNHNY, CDR2 SVGAGI, per germline (reference sequence). CDR3 region: CASSYVGSNQPQHF. The CDR3 DNA reads TGTGCCAGCAGTTACGTGGGGAGCAATCAGCCCCAGCATTTT.

V usage is TRBV19 and J usage is TRBJ1-2, with D perhaps matching TRBD1 (6 bases). The length of the CDR3 is 17 residues. The germline CDR1 and CDR2 sequences are LNHDA and SQIVND (reference sequence). The germline V and J ends were trimmed by 9 bases and 4 bases, with 27 bases remaining between them. The CDR3 bases are TGTGCCAGCCGATCCCGGGACACGACAACCAGGATCTATGGCTACACCTTC. Translated: CASRSRDTTTRIYGYTF.

The chain carries TRBV29-1 and TRBJ2-7; 7 bases align to TRBD2. The ends lost 7 bases at V and 0 bases at J; junction bases unmatched: 3. The CDR3 totals 12 residues. The V gene's germline CDR1 is SQVTM and CDR2 ANQGSEA. The chain's CDR3 is CSARDYSYEQYF. DNA for the CDR3: TGCAGCGCCCGGGACTACTCCTACGAGCAGTACTTC.

The chain carries TRBV25-1 and TRBJ2-2; 8 bases match TRBD2. The CDR3 is made up of 15 amino acids. V lost 4 bases, J lost 3 bases, and 4 bases stayed unmatched. Germline V CDR1 and CDR2: MGHDK, SYGVNS. Written as DNA, the CDR3 is TGTGCCAGCAGTGGTACTAGCGGATACACCGGGGAGCTGTTTTTT. It is translated as CASSGTSGYTGELFF.

This clone was seen just once. The V call is TRBV4-1, the J call TRBJ2-6; D may be TRBD1 or TRBD2 (5 bases each). Germline V gene lookup returns CDR1 MGHRA and CDR2 YSYEKL. The CDR3 sequence is 16 residues long. V was shortened by 0 bases and J by 2 bases, with 8 bases between the two germline ends. CDR3 region: CASSQDLGAGANVLTF. The CDR3 DNA reads TGCGCCAGCAGCCAAGATTTGGGGGCTGGGGCCAACGTCCTGACTTTC.

This chain uses TRBV5-1 with TRBJ2-1; 7 bases are a match to TRBD1. The CDR3 covers 13 residues. V was pared by 2 bases and J by 8 bases, with 4 bases of the junction left unmatched. Germline values: CDR1 SGHRS, CDR2 YFSETQ. The CDR3, as DNA: TGCGCCAGCAGCTTAGACAGGGTCCATGAGCAGTTCTTC. This encodes CASSLDRVHEQFF.

The chain couples TRBV14 to TRBJ2-3; D might be TRBD2 (7 bases). The CDR3 spans 16 residues. Germline CDR1 is SGHDN and CDR2 is FVKESK. Trimming took off 2 bases at V and 6 bases at J, with 18 bases between the two ends. Here the CDR3 DNA reads TGTGCCAGCAGCCAAAGTGGGGGGGGCCTTGTGGATACGCAGTATTTT. Protein product: CASSQSGGGLVDTQYF.

The rearrangement uses TRBV5-1 and TRBJ2-3, with D perhaps TRBD1 (5 bases). Trimming removed 4 bases from V and 5 bases from J, with 5 bases in between. This CDR3 is 11 amino acids long. Germline V CDR1 and CDR2: SGHRS, YFSETQ. The CDR3, as DNA: TGCGCCAGCAGCACAGGAGATACGCAGTATTTT. It encodes CASSTGDTQYF.